This T cell receptor (beta chain) was sequenced in a study of CD8 T cells in Susac syndrome. The recently defined diagnostic criteria for definite or probable disease were met by the Susac syndrome patients. This clonotype came up once. Antigen unknown. V lost 7 bases and J lost 5, with 18 bases in between. Per germline, CDR1 MNHEY and CDR2 SVGEGT. This CDR3 region has 15 residues. Regarding the study as a whole: In total CD8+ repertoires, about 16 Susac-specific public clones were found, and CD8+ TEMRA repertoires had 5 or 6.

Reverse transcription of about 0.5 to 1 ug RNA was carried out with random hexamers. With immunoSEQ multiplex PCR, TCR beta CDR3 was amplified across 54 Vbeta and 13 Jbeta. TCRdb fed the immunoSEQ multiplex PCR reads into MiXCR, producing one record per CDR3 protein. The sample has 50,000 to 55,000 distinct CDR3 sequences, 95% seen once; the top ten hold roughly 0.8%. The receptor was derived from a human donor with Susac syndrome. The material sequenced was CD8+ T cells from PBMCs. V usage is TRBV6-2 or TRBV6-3 and J usage is TRBJ2-1, with a weak D call TRBD2 (5 bases). DNA of the CDR3: TGTGCCAGCACCCTCGCTTGGACTCGCGACAATGAGCAGTTCTTC. It specifies CASTLAWTRDNEQFF.